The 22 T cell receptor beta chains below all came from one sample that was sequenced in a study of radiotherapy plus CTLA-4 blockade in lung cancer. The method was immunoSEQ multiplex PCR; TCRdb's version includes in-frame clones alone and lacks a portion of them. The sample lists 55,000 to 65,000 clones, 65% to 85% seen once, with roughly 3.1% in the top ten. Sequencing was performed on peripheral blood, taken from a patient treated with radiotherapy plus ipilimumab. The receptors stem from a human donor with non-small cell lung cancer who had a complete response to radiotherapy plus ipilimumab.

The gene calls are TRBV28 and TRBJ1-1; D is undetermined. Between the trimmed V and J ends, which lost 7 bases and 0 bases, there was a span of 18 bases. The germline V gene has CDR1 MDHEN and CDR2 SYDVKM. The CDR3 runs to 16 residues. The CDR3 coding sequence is TGTGCCAGCACCCTCCTGGGCGGGGTCATGAACACTGAAGCTTTCTTT. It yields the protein CASTLLGGVMNTEAFF.

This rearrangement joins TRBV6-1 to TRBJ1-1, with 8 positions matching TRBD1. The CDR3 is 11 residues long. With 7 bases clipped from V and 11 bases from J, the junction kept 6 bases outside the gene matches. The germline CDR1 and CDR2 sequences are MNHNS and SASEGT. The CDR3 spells CASNRGGLAFF. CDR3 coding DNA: TGTGCCAGCAACAGGGGGGGCCTGGCTTTCTTT.

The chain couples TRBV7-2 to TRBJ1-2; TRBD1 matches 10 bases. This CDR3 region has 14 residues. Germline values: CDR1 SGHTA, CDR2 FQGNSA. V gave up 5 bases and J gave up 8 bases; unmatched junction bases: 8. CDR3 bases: TGTGCCAGCAGCCCGGGACAGGGGATAGAGGGCTACACCTTC. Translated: CASSPGQGIEGYTF. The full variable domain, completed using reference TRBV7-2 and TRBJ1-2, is GAGVSQSPSNKVTEKGKDVELRCDPISGHTALYWYRQSLGQGLEFLIYFQGNSAPDKSGLPSDRFSAERTGGSVSTLTIQRTQQEDSAVYLCASSPGQGIEGYTFGSGTRLTVV.

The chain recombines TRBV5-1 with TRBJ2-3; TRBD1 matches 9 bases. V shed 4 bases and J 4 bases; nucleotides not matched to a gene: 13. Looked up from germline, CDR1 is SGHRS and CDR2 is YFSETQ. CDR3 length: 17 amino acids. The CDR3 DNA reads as TGCGCCAGCAGCAAGACCGGGACAGGGTCGATTTCAGATACGCAGTATTTT. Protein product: CASSKTGTGSISDTQYF.

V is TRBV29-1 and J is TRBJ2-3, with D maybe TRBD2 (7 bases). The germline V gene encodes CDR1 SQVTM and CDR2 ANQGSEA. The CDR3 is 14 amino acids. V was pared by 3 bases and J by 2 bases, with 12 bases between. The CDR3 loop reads CSVDFGGPTDTQYF. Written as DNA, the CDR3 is TGCAGCGTTGATTTCGGGGGGCCCACAGATACGCAGTATTTT.

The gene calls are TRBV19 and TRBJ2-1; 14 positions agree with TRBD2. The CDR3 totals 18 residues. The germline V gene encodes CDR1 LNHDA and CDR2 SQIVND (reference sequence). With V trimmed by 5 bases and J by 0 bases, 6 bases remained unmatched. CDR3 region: CASSPKGLAGASYNEQFF. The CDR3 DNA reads TGTGCCAGTAGTCCCAAGGGACTAGCGGGAGCCTCCTACAATGAGCAGTTCTTC.

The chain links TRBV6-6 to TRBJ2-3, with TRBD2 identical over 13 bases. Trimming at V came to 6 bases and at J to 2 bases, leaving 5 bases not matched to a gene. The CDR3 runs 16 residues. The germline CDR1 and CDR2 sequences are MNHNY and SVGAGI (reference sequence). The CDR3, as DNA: TGTGCCAGCAGCTACGGACTAGCGGGGGTCACAGATACGCAGTATTTT. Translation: CASSYGLAGVTDTQYF.

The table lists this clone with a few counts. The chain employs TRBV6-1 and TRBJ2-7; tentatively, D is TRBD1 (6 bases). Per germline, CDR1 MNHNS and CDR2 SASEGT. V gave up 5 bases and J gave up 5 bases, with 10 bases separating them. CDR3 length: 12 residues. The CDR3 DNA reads TGTGCCAGCAGTTTCAGGGGTCACGAGCAGTACTTC. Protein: CASSFRGHEQYF.

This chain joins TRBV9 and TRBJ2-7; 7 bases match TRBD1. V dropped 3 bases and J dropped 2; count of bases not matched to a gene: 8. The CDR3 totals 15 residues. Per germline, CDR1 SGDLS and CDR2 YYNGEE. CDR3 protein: CASSAGDSTTYEQYF. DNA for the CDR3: TGTGCCAGCAGCGCTGGGGACAGTACTACCTACGAGCAGTACTTC.

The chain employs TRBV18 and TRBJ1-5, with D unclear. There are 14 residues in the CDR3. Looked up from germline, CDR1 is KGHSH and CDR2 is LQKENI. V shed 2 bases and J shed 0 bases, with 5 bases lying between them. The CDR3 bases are TGTGCCAGCTCACCAGGGCATAGCAATCAGCCCCAGCATTTT. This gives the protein CASSPGHSNQPQHF.

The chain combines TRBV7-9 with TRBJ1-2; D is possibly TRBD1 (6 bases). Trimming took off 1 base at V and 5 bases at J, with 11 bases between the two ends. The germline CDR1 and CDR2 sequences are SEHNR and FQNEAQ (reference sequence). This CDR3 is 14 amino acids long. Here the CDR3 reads CASSLVNRDYGYTF. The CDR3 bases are TGTGCCAGCAGCTTAGTGAACAGGGATTATGGCTACACCTTC.

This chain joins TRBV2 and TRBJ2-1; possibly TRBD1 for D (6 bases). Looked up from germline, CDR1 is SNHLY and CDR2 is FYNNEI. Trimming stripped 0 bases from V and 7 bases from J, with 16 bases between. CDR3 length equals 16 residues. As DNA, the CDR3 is TGTGCCAGCAGTGAAGCTGGCCTAAGCCAGGGGAATGAGCAGTTCTTC. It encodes CASSEAGLSQGNEQFF.

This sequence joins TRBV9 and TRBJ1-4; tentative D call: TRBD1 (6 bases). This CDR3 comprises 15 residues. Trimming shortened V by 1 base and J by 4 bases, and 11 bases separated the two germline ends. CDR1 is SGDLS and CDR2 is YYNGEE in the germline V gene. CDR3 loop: CASSVSARGNEKLFF. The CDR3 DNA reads TGTGCCAGCAGCGTAAGTGCCAGGGGTAATGAAAAACTGTTTTTT. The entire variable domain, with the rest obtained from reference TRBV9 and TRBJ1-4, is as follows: DSGVTQTPKHLITATGQRVTLRCSPRSGDLSVYWYQQSLDQGLQFLIQYYNGEERAKGNILERFSAQQFPDLHSELNLSSLELGDSALYFCASSVSARGNEKLFFGSGTQLSVL.

CDR3 nucleotide sequence: TGTGCCAGCAGCCAGGACAGACTCTATGGCTACACCTTC. Its translation: CASSQDRLYGYTF. The chain recombines TRBV7-8 with TRBJ1-2, with a possible D match to TRBD1 (6 bases). The CDR3 length is 13 residues. Germline loops: CDR1 SGHVS, CDR2 FQNEAQ. V lost 5 bases and J 4 bases, leaving 11 bases between the germline ends.

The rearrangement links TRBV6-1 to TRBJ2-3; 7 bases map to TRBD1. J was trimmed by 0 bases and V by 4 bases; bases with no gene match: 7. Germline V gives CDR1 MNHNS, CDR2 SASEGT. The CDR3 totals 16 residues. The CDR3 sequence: CASSATGWVSTDTQYF. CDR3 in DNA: TGTGCCAGCAGTGCGACAGGGTGGGTTAGCACAGATACGCAGTATTTT.

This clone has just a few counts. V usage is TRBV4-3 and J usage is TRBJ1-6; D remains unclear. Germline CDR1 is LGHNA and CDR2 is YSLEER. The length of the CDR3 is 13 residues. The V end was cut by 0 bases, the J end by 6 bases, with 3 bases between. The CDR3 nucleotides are TGCGCCAGCAGCCAAGAGAGTAATTCACCCCTCCACTTT. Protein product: CASSQESNSPLHF.

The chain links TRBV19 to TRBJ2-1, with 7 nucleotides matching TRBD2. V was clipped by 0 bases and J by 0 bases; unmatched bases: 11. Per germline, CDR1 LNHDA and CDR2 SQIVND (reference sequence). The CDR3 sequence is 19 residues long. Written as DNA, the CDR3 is TGTGCCAGTAGTATAGATCTAACGGGAGGCTTTATCTCCTACAATGAGCAGTTCTTC. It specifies CASSIDLTGGFISYNEQFF. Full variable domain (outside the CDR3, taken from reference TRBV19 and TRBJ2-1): DGGITQSPKYLFRKEGQNVTLSCEQNLNHDAMYWYRQDPGQGLRLIYYSQIVNDFQKGDIAEGYSVSREKKESFPLTVTSAQKNPTAFYLCASSIDLTGGFISYNEQFFGPGTRLTVL.

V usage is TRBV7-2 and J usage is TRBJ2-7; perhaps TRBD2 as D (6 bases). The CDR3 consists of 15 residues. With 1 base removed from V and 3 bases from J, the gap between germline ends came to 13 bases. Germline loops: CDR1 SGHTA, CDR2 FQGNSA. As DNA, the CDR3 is TGTGCCAGCAGCTTAGGGGGGGACGCCGTCTACGAGCAGTACTTC. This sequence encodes CASSLGGDAVYEQYF.

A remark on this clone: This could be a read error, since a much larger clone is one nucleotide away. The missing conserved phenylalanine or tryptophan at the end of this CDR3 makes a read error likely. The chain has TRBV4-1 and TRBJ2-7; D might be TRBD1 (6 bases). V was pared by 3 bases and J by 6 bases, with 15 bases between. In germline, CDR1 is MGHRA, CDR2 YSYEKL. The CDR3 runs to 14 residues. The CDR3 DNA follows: TGCGCCAGCAGCCAGGCGGACAGCATGCGCGAGCAGTACCTC. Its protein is CASSQADSMREQYL.

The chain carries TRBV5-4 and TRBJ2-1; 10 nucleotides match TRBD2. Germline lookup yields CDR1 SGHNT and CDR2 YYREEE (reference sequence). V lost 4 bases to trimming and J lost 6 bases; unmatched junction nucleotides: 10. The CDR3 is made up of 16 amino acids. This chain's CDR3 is CASSPQRGGLGNEQFF. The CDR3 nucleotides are TGTGCCAGCAGCCCCCAGCGGGGGGGCCTTGGCAATGAGCAGTTCTTC.

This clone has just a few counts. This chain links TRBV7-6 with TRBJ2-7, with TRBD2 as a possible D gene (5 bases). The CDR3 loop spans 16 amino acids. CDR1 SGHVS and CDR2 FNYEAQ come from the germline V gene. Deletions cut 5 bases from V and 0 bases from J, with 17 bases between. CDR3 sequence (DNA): TGTGCCAGCAGCCAAGCCCCCGGGGTTAGCTCCTACGAGCAGTACTTC. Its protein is CASSQAPGVSSYEQYF.

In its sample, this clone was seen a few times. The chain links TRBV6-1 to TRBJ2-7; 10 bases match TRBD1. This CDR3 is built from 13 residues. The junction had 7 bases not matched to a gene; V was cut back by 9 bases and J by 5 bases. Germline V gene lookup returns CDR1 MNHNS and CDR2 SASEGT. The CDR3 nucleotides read TGTGCCAGTGAAGGGGACAGGGGCCACGAGCAGTACTTC. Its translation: CASEGDRGHEQYF.